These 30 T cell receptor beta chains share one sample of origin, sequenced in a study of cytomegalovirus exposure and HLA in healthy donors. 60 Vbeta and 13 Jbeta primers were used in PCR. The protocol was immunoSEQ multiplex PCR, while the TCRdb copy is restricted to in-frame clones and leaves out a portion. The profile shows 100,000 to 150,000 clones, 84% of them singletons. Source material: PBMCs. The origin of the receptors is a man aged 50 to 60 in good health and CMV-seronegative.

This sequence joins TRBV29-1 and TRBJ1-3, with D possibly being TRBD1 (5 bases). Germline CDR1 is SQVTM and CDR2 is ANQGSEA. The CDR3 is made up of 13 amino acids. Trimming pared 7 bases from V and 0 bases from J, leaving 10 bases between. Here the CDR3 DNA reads TGCAGCGGAAGAAGGGGCTCTGGAAACACCATATATTTT. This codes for CSGRRGSGNTIYF.

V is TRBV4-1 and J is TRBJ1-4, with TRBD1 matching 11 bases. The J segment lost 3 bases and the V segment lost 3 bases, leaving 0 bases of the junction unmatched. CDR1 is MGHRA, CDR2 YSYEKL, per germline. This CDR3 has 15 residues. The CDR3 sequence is CASSQDRGPNEKLFF. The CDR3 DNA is TGCGCCAGCAGCCAGGACAGGGGGCCTAATGAAAAACTGTTTTTT.

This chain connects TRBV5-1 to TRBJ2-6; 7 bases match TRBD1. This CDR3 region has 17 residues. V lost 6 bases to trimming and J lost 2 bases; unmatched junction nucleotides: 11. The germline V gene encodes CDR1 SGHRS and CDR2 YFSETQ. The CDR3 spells CASTKTGFTTGANVLTF. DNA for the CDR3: TGCGCCAGCACCAAGACAGGGTTTACCACTGGGGCCAACGTCCTGACTTTC.

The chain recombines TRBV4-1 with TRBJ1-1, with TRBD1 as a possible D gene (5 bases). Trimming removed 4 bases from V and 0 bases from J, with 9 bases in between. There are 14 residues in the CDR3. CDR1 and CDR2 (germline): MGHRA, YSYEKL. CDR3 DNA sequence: TGCGCCAGCAGCCCGACAGTCATGAACACTGAAGCTTTCTTT. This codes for CASSPTVMNTEAFF.

CDR3 residues: CASTDLSGPLGAFF. As DNA, the CDR3 is TGTGCCAGCACGGACCTCTCAGGGCCCCTGGGAGCTTTCTTT. The chain combines TRBV6-1 with TRBJ1-1; possibly TRBD1 for D (5 bases). Germline values: CDR1 MNHNS, CDR2 SASEGT. The CDR3 sequence is 14 residues long. Trimming cost V 7 bases and J 10 bases, with 22 bases left between them.

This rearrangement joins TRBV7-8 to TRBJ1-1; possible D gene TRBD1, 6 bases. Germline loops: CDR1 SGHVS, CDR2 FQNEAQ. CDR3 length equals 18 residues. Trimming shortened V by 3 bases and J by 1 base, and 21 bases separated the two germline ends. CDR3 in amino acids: CASSFGGAWARGNTEAFF. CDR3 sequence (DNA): TGTGCCAGCAGCTTCGGGGGGGCGTGGGCCCGGGGGAACACTGAAGCTTTCTTT.

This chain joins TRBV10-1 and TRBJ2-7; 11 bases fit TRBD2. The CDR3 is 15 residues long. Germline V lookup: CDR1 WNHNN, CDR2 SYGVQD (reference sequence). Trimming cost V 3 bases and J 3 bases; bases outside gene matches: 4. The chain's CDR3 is CASSETSGGLYEQYF. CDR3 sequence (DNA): TGCGCCAGCAGTGAAACTAGCGGGGGCCTCTACGAGCAGTACTTC.

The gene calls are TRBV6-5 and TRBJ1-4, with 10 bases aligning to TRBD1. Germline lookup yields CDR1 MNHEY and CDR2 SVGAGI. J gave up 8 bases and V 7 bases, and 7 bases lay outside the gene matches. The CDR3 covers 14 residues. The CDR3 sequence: CASNFMGQGEKLFF. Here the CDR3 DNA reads TGTGCCAGCAACTTTATGGGACAGGGGGAAAAACTGTTTTTT.

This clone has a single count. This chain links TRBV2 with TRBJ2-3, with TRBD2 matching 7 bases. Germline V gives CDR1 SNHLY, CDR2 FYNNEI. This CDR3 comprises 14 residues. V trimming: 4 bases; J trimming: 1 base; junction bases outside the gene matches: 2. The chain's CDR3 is CASSGEGRTDTQYF. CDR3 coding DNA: TGTGCCAGCAGTGGGGAGGGACGCACAGATACGCAGTATTTT.

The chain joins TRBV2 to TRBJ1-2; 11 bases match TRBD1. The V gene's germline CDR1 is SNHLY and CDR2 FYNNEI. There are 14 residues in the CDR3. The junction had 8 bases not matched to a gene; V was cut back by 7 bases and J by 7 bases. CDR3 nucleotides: TGTGCCAGCACCCCGGGACAGGGGGTCCGTGGCTACACCTTC. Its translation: CASTPGQGVRGYTF.

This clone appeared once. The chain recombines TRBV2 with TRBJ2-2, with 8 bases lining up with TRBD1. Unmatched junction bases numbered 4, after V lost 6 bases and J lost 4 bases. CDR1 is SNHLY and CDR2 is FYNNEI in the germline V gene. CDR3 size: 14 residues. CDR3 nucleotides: TGTGCCAGCAGCGGACAGGGTACCACCGGGGAGCTGTTTTTT. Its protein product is CASSGQGTTGELFF.

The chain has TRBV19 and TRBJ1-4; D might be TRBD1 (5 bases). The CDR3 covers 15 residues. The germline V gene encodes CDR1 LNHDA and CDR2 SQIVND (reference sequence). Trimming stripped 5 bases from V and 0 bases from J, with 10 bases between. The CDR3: CASSPWTTTNEKLFF. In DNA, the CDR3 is TGTGCCAGTAGTCCATGGACAACAACTAATGAAAAACTGTTTTTT.

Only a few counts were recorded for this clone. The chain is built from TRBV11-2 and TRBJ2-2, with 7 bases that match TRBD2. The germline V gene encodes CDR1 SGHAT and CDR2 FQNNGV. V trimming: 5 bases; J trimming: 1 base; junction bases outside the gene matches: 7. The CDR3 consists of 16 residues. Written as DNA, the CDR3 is TGTGCCAGCAGCCAACGGAGCGGGGAGAACACCGGGGAGCTGTTTTTT. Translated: CASSQRSGENTGELFF.

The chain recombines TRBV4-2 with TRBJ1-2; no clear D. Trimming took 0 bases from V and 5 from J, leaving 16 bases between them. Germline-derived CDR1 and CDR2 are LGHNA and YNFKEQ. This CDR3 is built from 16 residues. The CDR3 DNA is TGTGCCAGCAGCCAAGATCGCATGGCAAGCGGATATGGCTACACCTTC. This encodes CASSQDRMASGYGYTF.

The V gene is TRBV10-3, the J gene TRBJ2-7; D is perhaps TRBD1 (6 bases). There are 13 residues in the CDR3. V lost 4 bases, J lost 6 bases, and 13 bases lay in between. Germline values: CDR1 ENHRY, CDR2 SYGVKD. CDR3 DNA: TGTGCCATCAGTGGGGTTCAGGGGAGCGAGCAGTACTTC. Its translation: CAISGVQGSEQYF.

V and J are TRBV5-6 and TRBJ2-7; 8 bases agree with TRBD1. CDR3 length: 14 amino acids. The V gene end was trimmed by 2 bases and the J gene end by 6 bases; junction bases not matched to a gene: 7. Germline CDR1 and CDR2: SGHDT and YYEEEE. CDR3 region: CASSFGQGLGEQYF. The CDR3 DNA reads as TGTGCCAGCAGCTTCGGACAGGGTCTGGGCGAGCAGTACTTC.

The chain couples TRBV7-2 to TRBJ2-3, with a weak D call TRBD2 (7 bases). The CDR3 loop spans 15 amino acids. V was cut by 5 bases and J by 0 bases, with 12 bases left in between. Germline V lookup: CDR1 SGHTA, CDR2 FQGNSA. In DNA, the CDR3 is TGTGCCAGCAGCCCGACGGGGGGCAGCACAGATACGCAGTATTTT. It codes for CASSPTGGSTDTQYF. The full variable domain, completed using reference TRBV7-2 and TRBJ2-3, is GAGVSQSPSNKVTEKGKDVELRCDPISGHTALYWYRQSLGQGLEFLIYFQGNSAPDKSGLPSDRFSAERTGGSVSTLTIQRTQQEDSAVYLCASSPTGGSTDTQYFGPGTRLTVL.

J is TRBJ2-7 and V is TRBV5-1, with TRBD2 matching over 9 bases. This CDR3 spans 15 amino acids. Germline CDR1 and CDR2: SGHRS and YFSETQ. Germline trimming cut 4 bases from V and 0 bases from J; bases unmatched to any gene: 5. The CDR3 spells CASSRAGGSSYEQYF. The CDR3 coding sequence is TGCGCCAGCAGCCGAGCGGGGGGAAGCTCCTACGAGCAGTACTTC.

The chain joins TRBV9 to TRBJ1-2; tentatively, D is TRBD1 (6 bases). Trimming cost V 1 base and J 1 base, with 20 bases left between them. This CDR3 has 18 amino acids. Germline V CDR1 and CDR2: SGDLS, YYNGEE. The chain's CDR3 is CASSVNHPRDTFNYGYTF. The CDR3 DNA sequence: TGTGCCAGCAGCGTAAACCACCCCCGGGACACCTTTAACTATGGCTACACCTTC.

In DNA, the CDR3 is TGTGCCAGCAGCCACGGCCCGGCGGACAGGTCTTACGAGCAGTACTTC. Translated: CASSHGPADRSYEQYF. The rearrangement links TRBV7-2 to TRBJ2-5; 7 bases line up with TRBD1. The J call may be faulty, since TRBJ2-7 better matches the DNA end. CDR1 is SGHTA and CDR2 is FQGNSA in the germline V gene. The CDR3 loop spans 16 amino acids.

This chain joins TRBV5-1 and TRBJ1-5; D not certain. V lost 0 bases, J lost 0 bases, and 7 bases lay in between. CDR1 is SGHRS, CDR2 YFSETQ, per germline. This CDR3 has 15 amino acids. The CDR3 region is CASSLAGDSNQPQHF. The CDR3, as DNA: TGCGCCAGCAGCTTGGCCGGAGATAGCAATCAGCCCCAGCATTTT. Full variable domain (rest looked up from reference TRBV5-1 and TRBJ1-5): KAGVTQTPRYLIKTRGQQVTLSCSPISGHRSVSWYQQTPGQGLQFLFEYFSETQRNKGNFPGRFSGRQFSNSRSEMNVSTLELGDSALYLCASSLAGDSNQPQHFGDGTRLSIL.

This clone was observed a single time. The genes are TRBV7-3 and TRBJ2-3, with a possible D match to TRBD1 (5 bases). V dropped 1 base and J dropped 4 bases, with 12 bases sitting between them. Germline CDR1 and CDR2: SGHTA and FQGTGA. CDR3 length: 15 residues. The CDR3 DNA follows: TGTGCCAGCAGCTTAAGTGGCAGGGCGGCAGATACGCAGTATTTT. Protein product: CASSLSGRAADTQYF. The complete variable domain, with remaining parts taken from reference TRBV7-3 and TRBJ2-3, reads GAGVSQTPSNKVTEKGKYVELRCDPISGHTALYWYRQSLGQGPEFLIYFQGTGAADDSGLPNDRFFAVRPEGSVSTLKIQRTERGDSAVYLCASSLSGRAADTQYFGPGTRLTVL.

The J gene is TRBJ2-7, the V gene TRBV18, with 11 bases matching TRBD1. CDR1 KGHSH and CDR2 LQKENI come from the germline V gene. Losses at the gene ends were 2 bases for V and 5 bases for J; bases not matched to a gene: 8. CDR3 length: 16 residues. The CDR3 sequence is CASSPDLPGQGDEQYF. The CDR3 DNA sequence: TGTGCCAGCTCACCAGACCTCCCGGGACAGGGGGACGAGCAGTACTTC.

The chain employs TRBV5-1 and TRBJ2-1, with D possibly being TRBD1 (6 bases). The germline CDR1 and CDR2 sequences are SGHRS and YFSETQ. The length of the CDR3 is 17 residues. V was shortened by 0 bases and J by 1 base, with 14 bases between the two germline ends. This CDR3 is CASSLVVRGGSYNEQFF. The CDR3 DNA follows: TGCGCCAGCAGCTTGGTGGTCAGGGGTGGTTCCTACAATGAGCAGTTCTTC. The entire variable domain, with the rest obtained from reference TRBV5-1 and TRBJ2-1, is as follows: KAGVTQTPRYLIKTRGQQVTLSCSPISGHRSVSWYQQTPGQGLQFLFEYFSETQRNKGNFPGRFSGRQFSNSRSEMNVSTLELGDSALYLCASSLVVRGGSYNEQFFGPGTRLTVL.

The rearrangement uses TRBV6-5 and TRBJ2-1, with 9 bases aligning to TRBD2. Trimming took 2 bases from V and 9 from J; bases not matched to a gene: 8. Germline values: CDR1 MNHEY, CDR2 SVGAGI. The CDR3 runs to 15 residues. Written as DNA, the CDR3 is TGTGCCAGCAGTTACACCCCAGGACTAGCGACTGAGCAGTTCTTC. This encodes CASSYTPGLATEQFF.

CDR3 protein: CASSLYAGASYNEQFF. CDR3 nucleotide sequence: TGTGCCAGCAGTTTATATGCGGGGGCCTCCTACAATGAGCAGTTCTTC. The chain couples TRBV27 to TRBJ2-1, with D possibly matching TRBD2 (7 bases). The V end lost 1 base, the J end lost 0 bases, and 10 bases lay between the germline ends. This CDR3 is 16 amino acids long. Germline loops: CDR1 MNHEY, CDR2 SMNVEV (reference sequence).

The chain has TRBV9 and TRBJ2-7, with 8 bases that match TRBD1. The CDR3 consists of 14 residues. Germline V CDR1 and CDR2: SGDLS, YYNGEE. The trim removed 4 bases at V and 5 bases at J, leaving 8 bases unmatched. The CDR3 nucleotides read TGTGCCAGCAGCCCGACGGACAGGGTCCACGAGCAGTACTTC. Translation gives CASSPTDRVHEQYF. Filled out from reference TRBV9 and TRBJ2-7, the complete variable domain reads DSGVTQTPKHLITATGQRVTLRCSPRSGDLSVYWYQQSLDQGLQFLIQYYNGEERAKGNILERFSAQQFPDLHSELNLSSLELGDSALYFCASSPTDRVHEQYFGPGTRLTVT.

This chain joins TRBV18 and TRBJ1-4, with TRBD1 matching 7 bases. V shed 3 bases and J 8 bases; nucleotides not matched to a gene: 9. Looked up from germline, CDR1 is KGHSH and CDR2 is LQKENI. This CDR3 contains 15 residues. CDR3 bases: TGTGCCAGCTCACCCTCGACAGGGTCGCGAGAAAAACTGTTTTTT. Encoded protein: CASSPSTGSREKLFF.

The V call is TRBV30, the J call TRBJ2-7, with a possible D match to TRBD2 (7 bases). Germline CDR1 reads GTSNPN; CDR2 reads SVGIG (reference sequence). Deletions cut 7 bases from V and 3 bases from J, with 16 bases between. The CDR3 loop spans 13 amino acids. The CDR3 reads CASRRGGGYEQYF. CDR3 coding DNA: TGTGCCTCCCGTAGGGGGGGTGGCTACGAGCAGTACTTC.

Here the CDR3 reads CASSFPGTGRETQYF. Here the CDR3 DNA reads TGTGCCAGCAGCTTTCCCGGGACAGGGAGGGAGACCCAGTACTTC. The V and J genes are TRBV5-4 and TRBJ2-5, with TRBD1 identical over 9 bases. The CDR3 totals 15 residues. Germline assignment: CDR1 SGHNT and CDR2 YYREEE (reference sequence). J lost 5 bases, V lost 2 bases, and 7 bases had no gene match.